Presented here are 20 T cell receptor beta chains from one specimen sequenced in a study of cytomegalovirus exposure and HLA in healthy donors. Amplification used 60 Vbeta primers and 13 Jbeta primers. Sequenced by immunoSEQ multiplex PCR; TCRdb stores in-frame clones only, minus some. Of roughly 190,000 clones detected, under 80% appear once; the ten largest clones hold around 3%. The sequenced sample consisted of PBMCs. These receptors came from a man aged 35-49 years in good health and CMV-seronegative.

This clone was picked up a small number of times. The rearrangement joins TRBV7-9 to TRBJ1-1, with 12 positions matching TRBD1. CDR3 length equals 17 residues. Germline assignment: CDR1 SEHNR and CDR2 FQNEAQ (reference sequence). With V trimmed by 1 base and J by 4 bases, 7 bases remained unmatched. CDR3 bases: TGTGCCAGCAGCTTAGTGGGACAGGGGGCGCGTGGCACTGAAGCTTTCTTT. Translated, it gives CASSLVGQGARGTEAFF.

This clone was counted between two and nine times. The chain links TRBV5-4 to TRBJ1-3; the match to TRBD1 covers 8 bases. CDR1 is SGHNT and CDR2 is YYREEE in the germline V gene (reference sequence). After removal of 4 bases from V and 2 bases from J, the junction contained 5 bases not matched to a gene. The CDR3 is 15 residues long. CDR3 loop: CASSTPGQAGNTIYF. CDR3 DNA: TGTGCCAGCAGCACGCCGGGACAGGCTGGAAACACCATATATTTT.

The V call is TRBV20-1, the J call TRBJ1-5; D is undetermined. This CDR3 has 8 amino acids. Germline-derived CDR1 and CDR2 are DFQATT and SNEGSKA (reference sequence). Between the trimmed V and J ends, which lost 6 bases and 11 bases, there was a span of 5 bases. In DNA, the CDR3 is TGCAGTGCCGGGACCCAGCATTTT. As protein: CSAGTQHF.

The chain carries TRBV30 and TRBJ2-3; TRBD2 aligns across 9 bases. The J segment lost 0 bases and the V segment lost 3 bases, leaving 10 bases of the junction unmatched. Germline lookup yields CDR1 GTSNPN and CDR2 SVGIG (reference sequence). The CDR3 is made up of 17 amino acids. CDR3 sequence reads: CAWSLPRAGGSTDTQYF. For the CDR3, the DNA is TGTGCCTGGAGCTTACCTAGGGCGGGAGGGAGCACAGATACGCAGTATTTT.

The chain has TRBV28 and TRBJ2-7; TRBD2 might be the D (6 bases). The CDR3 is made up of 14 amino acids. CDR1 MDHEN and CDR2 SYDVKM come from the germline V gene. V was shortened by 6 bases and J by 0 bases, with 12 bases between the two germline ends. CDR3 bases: TGTGCCAGCAGGGCCGGGGGAAGCTCCTACGAGCAGTACTTC. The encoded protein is CASRAGGSSYEQYF.

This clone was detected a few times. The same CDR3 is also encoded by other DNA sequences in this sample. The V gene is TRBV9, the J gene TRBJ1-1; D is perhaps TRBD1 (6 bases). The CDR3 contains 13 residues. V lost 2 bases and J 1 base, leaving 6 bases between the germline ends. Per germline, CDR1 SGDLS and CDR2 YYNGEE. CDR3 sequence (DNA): TGTGCCAGCAGCGTGGGGGCGAACACTGAAGCTTTCTTT. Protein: CASSVGANTEAFF.

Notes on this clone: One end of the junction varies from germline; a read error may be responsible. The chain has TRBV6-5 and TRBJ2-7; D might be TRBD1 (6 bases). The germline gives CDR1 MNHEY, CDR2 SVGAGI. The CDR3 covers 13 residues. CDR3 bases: TGTGCCAGCAGCGCCCCCACGCCGGGACACAGAATCTTC. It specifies CASSAPTPGHRIF.

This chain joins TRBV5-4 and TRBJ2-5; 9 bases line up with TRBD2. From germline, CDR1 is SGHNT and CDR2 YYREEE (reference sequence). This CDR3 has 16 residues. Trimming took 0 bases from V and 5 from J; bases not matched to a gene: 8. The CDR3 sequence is CASSLGSGGTRETQYF. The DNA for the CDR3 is TGTGCCAGCAGCTTGGGTAGCGGGGGCACTAGGGAGACCCAGTACTTC. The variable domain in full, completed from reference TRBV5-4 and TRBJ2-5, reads ETGVTQSPTHLIKTRGQQVTLRCSSQSGHNTVSWYQQALGQGPQFIFQYYREEENGRGNFPPRFSGLQFPNYSSELNVNALELDDSALYLCASSLGSGGTRETQYFGPGTRLLVL.

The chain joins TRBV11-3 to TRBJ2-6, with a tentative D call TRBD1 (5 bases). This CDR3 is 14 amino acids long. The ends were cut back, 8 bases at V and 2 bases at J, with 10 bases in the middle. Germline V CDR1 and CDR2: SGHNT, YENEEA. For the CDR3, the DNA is TGTGCCAGCGGACCAGGGACTGGGGCCAACGTCCTGACTTTC. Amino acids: CASGPGTGANVLTF.

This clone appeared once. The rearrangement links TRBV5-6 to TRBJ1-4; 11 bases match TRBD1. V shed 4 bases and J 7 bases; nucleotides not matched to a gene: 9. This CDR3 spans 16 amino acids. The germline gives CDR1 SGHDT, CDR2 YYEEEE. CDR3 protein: CASSRSGTGGFEKLFF. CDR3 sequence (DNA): TGTGCCAGCAGCCGCTCCGGGACAGGGGGGTTTGAAAAACTGTTTTTT.

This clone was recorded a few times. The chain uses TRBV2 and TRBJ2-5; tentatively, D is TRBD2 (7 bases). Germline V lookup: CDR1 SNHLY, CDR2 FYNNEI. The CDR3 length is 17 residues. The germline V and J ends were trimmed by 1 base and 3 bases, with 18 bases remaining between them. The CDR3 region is CASSEGVTSEGEETQYF. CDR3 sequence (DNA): TGTGCCAGCAGTGAAGGGGTCACTAGCGAGGGGGAAGAGACCCAGTACTTC.

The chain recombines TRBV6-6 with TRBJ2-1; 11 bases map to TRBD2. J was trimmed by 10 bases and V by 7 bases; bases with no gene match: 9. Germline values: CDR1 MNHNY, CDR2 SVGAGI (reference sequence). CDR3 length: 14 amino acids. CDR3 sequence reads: CASNTVAGGQEQFF. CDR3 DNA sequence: TGTGCCAGCAACACTGTAGCGGGGGGGCAAGAGCAGTTCTTC.

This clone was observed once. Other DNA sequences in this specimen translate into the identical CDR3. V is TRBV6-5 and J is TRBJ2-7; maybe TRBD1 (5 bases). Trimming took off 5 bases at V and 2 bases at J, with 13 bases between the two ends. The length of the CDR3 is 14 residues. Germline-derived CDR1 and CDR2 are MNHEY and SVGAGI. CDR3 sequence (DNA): TGTGCCAGCAGTGCCGGTGGCAGGGCCTACGAGCAGTACTTC. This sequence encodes CASSAGGRAYEQYF.

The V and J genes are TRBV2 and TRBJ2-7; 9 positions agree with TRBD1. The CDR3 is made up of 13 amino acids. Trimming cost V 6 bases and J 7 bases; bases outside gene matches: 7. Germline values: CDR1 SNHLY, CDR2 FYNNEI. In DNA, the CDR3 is TGTGCCAGCAGCCGGGACAGGGAACGTGAGCAGTACTTC. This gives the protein CASSRDREREQYF.

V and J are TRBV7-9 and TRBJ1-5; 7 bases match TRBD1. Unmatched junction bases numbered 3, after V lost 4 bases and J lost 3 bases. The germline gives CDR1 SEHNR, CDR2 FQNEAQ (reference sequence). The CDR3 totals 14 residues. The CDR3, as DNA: TGTGCCAGCAGCTACCAGGGGGACAATCAGCCCCAGCATTTT. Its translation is CASSYQGDNQPQHF.

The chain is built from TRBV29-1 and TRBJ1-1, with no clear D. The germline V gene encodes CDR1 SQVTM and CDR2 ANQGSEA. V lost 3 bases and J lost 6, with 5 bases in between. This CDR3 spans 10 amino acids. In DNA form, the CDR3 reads TGCAGCGTTGAGAGATCTGAAGCTTTCTTT. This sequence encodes CSVERSEAFF.

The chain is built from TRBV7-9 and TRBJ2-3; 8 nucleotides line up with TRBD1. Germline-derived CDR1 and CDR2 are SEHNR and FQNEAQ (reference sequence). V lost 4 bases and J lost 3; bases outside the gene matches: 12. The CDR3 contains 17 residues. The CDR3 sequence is CASSSAGTGYFTDTQYF. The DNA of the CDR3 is TGTGCCAGCAGCTCCGCCGGGACAGGCTATTTTACAGATACGCAGTATTTT.

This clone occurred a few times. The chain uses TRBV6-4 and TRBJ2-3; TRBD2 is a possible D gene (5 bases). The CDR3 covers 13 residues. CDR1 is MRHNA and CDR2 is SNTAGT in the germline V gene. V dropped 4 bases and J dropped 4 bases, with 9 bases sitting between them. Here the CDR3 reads CASSVERADTQYF. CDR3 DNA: TGTGCCAGCAGTGTGGAGAGGGCAGATACGCAGTATTTT.

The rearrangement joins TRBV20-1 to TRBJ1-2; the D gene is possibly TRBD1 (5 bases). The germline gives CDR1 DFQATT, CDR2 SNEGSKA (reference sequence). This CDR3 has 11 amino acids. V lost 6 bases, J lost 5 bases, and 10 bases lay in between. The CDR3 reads CSALDMYGYTF. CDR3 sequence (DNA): TGCAGTGCCCTGGACATGTATGGCTACACCTTC.

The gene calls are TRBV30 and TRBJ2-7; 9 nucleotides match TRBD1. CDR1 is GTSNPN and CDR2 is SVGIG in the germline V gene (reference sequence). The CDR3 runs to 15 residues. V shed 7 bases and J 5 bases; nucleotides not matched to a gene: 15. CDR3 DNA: TGTGCCTTTGCACACCCGGGACAGGGAATCCACGAGCAGTACTTC. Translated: CAFAHPGQGIHEQYF.